This TCR beta chain was documented in a study of cytomegalovirus exposure and HLA in healthy donors. Study-level results: There were some 150 TCR beta chains listed as cytomegalovirus-associated. It was reported that TCR beta sequences correctly inferred the HLA-A and HLA-B alleles for most subjects. Some highly shared sequence variants likely arose as a pipeline artifact.

Per germline, CDR1 LNHNV and CDR2 YYDKDF (reference sequence). Germline trimming cut 3 bases from V and 3 bases from J; bases unmatched to any gene: 2. The length of the CDR3 is 14 residues. The study ran its PCR with 60 Vbeta and 13 Jbeta primers. The protocol was immunoSEQ multiplex PCR, while the TCRdb copy is restricted to in-frame clones and leaves out a portion. The data contain approximately 190,000 clones, roughly 80% of them singletons. Concerning this clone itself: No antigen is known for it.

This sequence was found in a woman between 18 and 29 years old in good health and CMV-seronegative. The sample consisted of PBMCs. The V call is TRBV15, the J call TRBJ1-5; 7 bases are a match to TRBD1. The CDR3 coding sequence is TGTGCCACCAGCAGGGGACAGCTCAATCAGCCCCAGCATTTT. This gives the protein CATSRGQLNQPQHF.